This T cell receptor beta chain was observed in a study of cytomegalovirus exposure and HLA in healthy donors (dated by TCRdb to about 2017). Turning to the overall study: According to an earlier analysis of a few hundred of the donors, 150 million to 200 million T cells yielded over 90 million unique TCR beta sequences and 276 Gb of sequence data. An early release that covered around 590 HLA-typed donors contained approximately 300 gigabases of sequencing data and around 80 million unique TCR sequences. The genetic ancestry cluster associated with self-reported Caucasian donors included 81% of the roughly 380 genotyped donors. The study was designed to test whether signatures of past pathogen exposure could be identified by cataloging public T cell receptors. The T cell repertoires of about 700 subjects were profiled by immunosequencing and related to cytomegalovirus serostatus. In addition to the first cohort of several hundred subjects, a separate validation cohort of 100 to 150 different subjects was used. High-throughput TCR immunosequencing, statistical association of individual TCRs with disease status, and machine learning were combined to predict cytomegalovirus infection status. To study patterns of TCR occurrence, a later analysis re-analyzed previously published TCR beta repertoires from around 660 donors and added high-resolution HLA genotyping. Rather than drawing on any new phenotypic data, the later analysis identified candidate immune exposures from TCR beta sequences and the way those sequences occurred across donors. An earlier analysis of about 600 of the donors used high-throughput TCR beta sequencing to judge whether each TCR beta V gene segment behaved as functional or pseudogenic. Donor age, sex, ethnicity and CMV serostatus were compiled alongside the repertoire data. In a later genetic analysis, genome-wide SNP genotypes for about 65% of the 666 donors were used, and that subset was treated as a discovery cohort. All discovery cohort repertoires had been generated using a single sequencing platform. HLA typing covered class I and class II loci at four-digit resolution. The number of typed donors differed by locus: roughly 620-630 for A, B, C, DRB1 and DQB1; approximately 530 for DQA1; fewer than 610 for DPA1; and around 450 for DPB1. Because of strong linkage in the cohort, four to six DR-DQ haplotypes were treated as single units for association and clustering. Across 300 to 400 genotyped donors of the cohort, an average of 235,054 unique TCR beta nucleotide sequences per donor were sequenced, and about a sixth of those sequences were non-productive. Results and caveats for the whole study, not just this receptor: It was suggested by the authors that the approach could potentially be generalized to other disease states and immunological phenotypes. According to a later analysis, TCR association rates differed among HLA loci, with DRB1 alleles showing the most associated TCRs and HLA-C alleles showing the fewest. A later analysis reported that several top co-occurrence clusters appeared linked to parvovirus B19, influenza, CMV and Epstein-Barr virus. Compared with the roughly 600-donor mean, donors in an Asian-associated ancestry cluster had fewer N-insertions in productive TCRs, according to a later genetic analysis. A further reported finding was that TCR beta sequences accurately predicted the HLA-A and HLA-B alleles for most subjects in the first cohort. The study gave a list of some 150 TCR beta chains associated with cytomegalovirus. In a later genetic analysis, a missense DCLRE1C variant was associated with V-gene and J-gene trimming of TCR beta chains, and the association was replicated in an independent cohort. In vitro tests confirmed that a few of the cytomegalovirus-associated TCR beta chains recognize cytomegalovirus antigens. Linkage disequilibrium might explain the correlated functional status among segregating V segments, but an unknown experimental factor could not be ruled out. Because HLA typing was unavailable for some donors at each locus, only the typed subset was used in association tests. In a later analysis, most CMV-associated TCR beta chains were found to appear HLA-restricted, with HLA associations seemingly driven largely by CMV exposure. In a later analysis, some 18,000 TCR beta sequences were associated with specific HLA alleles at a false discovery rate of 0.05. While some public TCRs were present in many individuals, most TCR sequences turned up only very rarely across donors. For the cohort, immune exposure information was limited to CMV serostatus. Sequencing depth was assumed to be roughly uniform across donors in the presence/absence analyses, though that assumption may not hold. The earlier analysis of 587 of the donors excluded about 16 rarely observed V segments, including chromosome 9 orphons, because counts were too low. A group of highly shared sequence variants was considered likely to be a technical artifact of the sequencing pipeline. Assigning TCR associations to individual alleles was difficult when HLA alleles, especially DR and DQ, strongly co-occurred. In both the original and validation cohorts, the classifier was reported to diagnose cytomegalovirus status with high specificity and sensitivity. The 87-base-pair reads could not distinguish some IMGT-functional V segments, including TRBV6-2 and TRBV6-3, so those segments were excluded. The cohort was sequenced for TCR beta chains only, and without alpha or paired-chain data the features that could be detected were limited. An earlier analysis of 587 of the donors showed that most TCR beta V segments appeared in productive rearrangements either about 87% or about 30% of the time, which broadly matched IMGT annotations. In a later analysis, HLA-associated TCR beta chains were found to be more clonally expanded and to have lower generation probabilities than equally common non-associated chains.

In its sample, this clone was seen a few times. No cognate antigen has been identified for it. Per-base qualities were not stored, and no clone one base away is much larger. The cohort consisted of 600 to 750 healthy bone marrow donors. Cohort members were all nominally healthy when sampled, although unrecorded immune exposures were likely present. The donor tested CMV seropositive and was one of the 289 seropositive cohort members. Each donor provided a peripheral blood sample, and peripheral blood mononuclear cells were used for TCR beta sequencing. Genomic DNA extraction from the blood cell samples was performed with the Qiagen DNeasy Blood Extraction Kit. As encoded in the germline V gene (reference sequence), CDR1 is SEHNR while CDR2 is FQNEAQ. V lost 4 bases and J lost 0 bases, and the count of bases not matched to a germline gene is 2. Spanning cysteine to phenylalanine, the CDR3 consists of 15 amino acids. Only CDR3 DNA remains: 45 bases, in frame from the first base.

Libraries were made using the immunoSEQ multiplex PCR assay. For the multiplex PCR, a mixture combining 60 forward primers for TCR Vbeta segments and 13 reverse primers for TCR Jbeta segments was used. A multiplex PCR assay on genomic DNA amplified the CDR3 region of rearranged TCR beta genes. On the Illumina HiSeq System, the amplified TCR beta libraries were sequenced as 87-base-pair reads. Per the source publication's procedure: A later analysis tallied some 79 million unique TCR beta chains across the 666 repertoires, and 10 million to 11 million of those chains were shared by two or more donors. A nearest-neighbor algorithm error-corrected the raw reads and collapsed the reads into unique sequences, merging closely related sequences to remove PCR and sequencing errors. CDR3 sequences were aligned to IMGT reference sequences to assign V, D and J gene segments. For a sequence to be retained, at least a six-nucleotide match to both a V gene segment and a J gene segment was required. A rearrangement was called productive if the CDR3 had no stop codons and remained in frame with V and J, and every other rearrangement was called non-productive. Following IMGT convention, CDR3 was defined as the stretch from the second conserved V-encoded cysteine to the conserved J-encoded phenylalanine. The earlier analysis of about 640 of the donors excluded any sequence lacking an unambiguous match to a single V gene segment. An earlier analysis of a few hundred of the donors classified V segments as functional when productive rearrangements were above 56.7% and as segregating when the standard deviation between donors was above 5%. To diagnose cytomegalovirus status from the catalog of TCR beta chain sequences, a statistical classification framework was built. V and J gene assignment, in a later analysis, came from comparing TCR nucleotide sequences with IMGT/GENE-DB human TR gene sequences. A later analysis assigned CDR3 sequences and most-parsimonious VDJ recombination scenarios with the TCRdist pipeline. In a later analysis, each TCR beta chain was defined by its CDR3 amino acid sequence together with its V-gene family, and reads without a unique V-gene family were excluded. In a later analysis, a few hundred highly shared, low-generation-probability nucleotide sequences were removed to address suspected cross-contamination and a sequencing artifact. A later analysis calculated a clonal expansion index for each public chain from normalized within-repertoire ranks of inferred template counts. In a later analysis, generation probabilities were computed with a VDJ recombination model fitted to out-of-frame rearrangements, and the resulting probabilities were checked against IGoR. Hypergeometric tests were used in a later analysis to score TCR-TCR, TCR-HLA and TCR-CMV co-occurrence, with a repertoire-size bias correction applied to the TCR pairs. To estimate false discovery rates, a later analysis permuted the HLA or CMV assignments 20 times. In a later analysis, co-occurring TCRs were grouped using DBSCAN, with TCRdist sequence similarity added in when clustering inside HLA-allele-positive subsets. Repertoires with fewer than 30,000 or more than 120,000 public chains, plus five repertoires with anomalous nucleotide sharing, were excluded from co-occurrence clustering. TCRdb took over this immuneACCESS table, retaining in-frame rearrangements with V and J assigned. Such tables are incomplete; in checked studies, under half of the missing clones stem from an unresolved V gene, and the remainder is unexplained. D and trimming come from the DNA, and the V and J calls and clone size come from that table. The sample data list under 100,000 clones, and nearly 70% of these were observed just once. The ten largest clones represent around 15% of the sample.

The chain was built from TRBV7-9 and TRBJ2-7, with TRBD2 identical over 11 junction bases. The sample consisted of PBMCs. The clonotype was recovered from a woman aged 50 to 60 in good health and CMV-seropositive. The encoded CDR3 is CASSSLAGVSYEQYF. The sequenced DNA: TGTGCCAGCAGCTCACTAGCGGGAGTCTCCTACGAGCAGTACTTC.